What follows describes a single T cell receptor (beta chain). Its specificity is not known. Profiled with immunoSEQ multiplex PCR; TCRdb holds only in-frame clones, not every one. The sample holds tens of thousands of clones; approximately 86% are singletons and the top ten take less than 3%. This specimen belongs to a study of OX40 agonist ivuxolimab in advanced cancers. Study as a whole: Patients were treated with ivuxolimab, an agonistic anti-OX40 (CD134) antibody. Broader study findings: Clonal expansion was seen in CD4+ and CD8+ blood T cells by week 6 at 0.1 to 3.0 mg/kg.

Trimming removed 3 bases at V and 8 bases at J, with 14 bases between. This CDR3 comprises 14 residues. Germline V gene lookup returns CDR1 SEHNR and CDR2 FQNEAQ (reference sequence). This chain links TRBV7-9 with TRBJ2-4; possibly TRBD1 for D (6 bases). The material was CD4+ or CD8+ T cells sorted from blood, obtained in a trial of the OX40 agonist ivuxolimab. The source is an adult with an advanced solid tumor such as melanoma, head and neck, liver or kidney cancer. The DNA for the CDR3 is TGTGCCAGCAGCTTTGGACAGAGGGTGGACATTCAGTACTTC. Protein: CASSFGQRVDIQYF.